This is a list of T cell receptor beta chains from one sample in a study of early T cells in non-severe SARS-CoV-2 infection. TCRdb recomputed calls from the 5' RACE reads with MiXCR, one row per CDR3 protein. The data show over 50,000 distinct CDR3 sequences, with less than 9.5% seen just once and around 4% held by the top ten. The sequenced sample consisted of whole blood. The receptor set was obtained from an adult who was a healthcare worker with PCR-confirmed SARS-CoV-2 infection or an uninfected control (not recorded which). The CDR3 runs from the conserved cysteine through the conserved F or W. D genes are given only for firm matches. Some rows mark clone size as missing; the rest say once, few, many or name a class of expanded clone.

j_call d_call v_call clone_size cdr3_nt cdr3_aa
TRBJ2-1 TRBD2 TRBV7-6 . TGTGCCAGCAGCTTAGGGTCTAGCGGGAGAAGAGGGAATGAGCAGTTCTTC CASSLGSSGRRGNEQFF
TRBJ2-3 TRBD2 TRBV7-9 many TGTGCCAGCAGCTTATATATAGGGCTAGCGGCCCCCCACGCTACGCAGTATTTT CASSLYIGLAAPHATQYF
TRBJ1-2 . TRBV12-3/TRBV12-4 . TGTGCCAGCAGTCGTGACTATGGCTACACCTTC CASSRDYGYTF
TRBJ2-3 TRBD2 TRBV12-3/TRBV12-4 few TGTGCCAGCAGTCTGGGGGAGCGGGGGGCTAGCGCAGATACGCAGTATTTT CASSLGERGASADTQYF
TRBJ2-3 . TRBV20-1 few TGCAGTGCTATGGCGAGGGAAGATACGCAGTATTTT CSAMAREDTQYF
TRBJ2-3 . TRBV4-2 . TGTGCCAGCAGCCAAGATCCCCCTGGCACAGATACGCAGTATTTT CASSQDPPGTDTQYF
TRBJ1-2 . TRBV7-8 many TGTGCCAGCAGCCTAGGGAAAGTTGTTGGCTACACCTTC CASSLGKVVGYTF
TRBJ1-1 . TRBV12-3/TRBV12-4 few TGTGCCAGCAGTTTCGGGATAAACACTGAAGCTTTCTTT CASSFGINTEAFF
TRBJ2-1 TRBD1 TRBV5-1 . TGCGCCAGCAGCTTAGGACAGGGTGTCAATGAGCAGTTCTTC CASSLGQGVNEQFF
TRBJ2-7 TRBD2 TRBV11-2 few TGTGCCAGCAGCTTAGCGGGGGGAGTAGGGTACGAGCAGTACTTC CASSLAGGVGYEQYF
TRBJ1-1 . TRBV4-1 many TGCGCCAGCAGCCAACCATTTCTCGGGACATCATCCACTGAAGCTTTCTTT CASSQPFLGTSSTEAFF
TRBJ2-5 . TRBV11-2 few TGTGCCAGCAGCGCTCGGGGAACCAAAGAGACCCAGTACTTC CASSARGTKETQYF
TRBJ1-6 . TRBV5-1 few TGCGCCAGCAGCTTTATGGACGCCGATAATTCACCCCTCCACTTT CASSFMDADNSPLHF
TRBJ2-7 TRBD2 TRBV6-6 few TGTGCCAGCAGGAGCAATCTAGCGGGAGTCCCCCACGAGCAGTACTTC CASRSNLAGVPHEQYF
TRBJ2-7 . TRBV5-1 . TGCGCCAGCAGCCCGGGACCTACGAATACGGAAGGGCAGTACTTC CASSPGPTNTEGQYF
TRBJ2-7 . TRBV7-2 many TGTGCCAGCAGCTTAGGAGGGACCGGACTCGAGCAGTACTTC CASSLGGTGLEQYF
TRBJ2-1 . TRBV18 many TGTGCCAGCTCACCCCGGACGAATGAGCAGTTCTTC CASSPRTNEQFF